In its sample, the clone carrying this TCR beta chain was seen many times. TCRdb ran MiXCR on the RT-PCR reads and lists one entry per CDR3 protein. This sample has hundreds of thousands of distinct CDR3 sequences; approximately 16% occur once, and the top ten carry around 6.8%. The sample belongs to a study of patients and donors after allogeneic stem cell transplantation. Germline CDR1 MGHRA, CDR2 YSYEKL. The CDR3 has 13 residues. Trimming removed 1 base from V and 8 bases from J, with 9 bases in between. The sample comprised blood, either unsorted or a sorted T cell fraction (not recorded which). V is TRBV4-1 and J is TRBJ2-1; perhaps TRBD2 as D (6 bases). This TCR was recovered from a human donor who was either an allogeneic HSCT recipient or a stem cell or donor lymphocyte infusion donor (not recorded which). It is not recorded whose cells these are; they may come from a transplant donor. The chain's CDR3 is CASSQAEGYEQFF. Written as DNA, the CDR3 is TGCGCCAGCAGCCAAGCGGAGGGGTATGAGCAGTTCTTC.